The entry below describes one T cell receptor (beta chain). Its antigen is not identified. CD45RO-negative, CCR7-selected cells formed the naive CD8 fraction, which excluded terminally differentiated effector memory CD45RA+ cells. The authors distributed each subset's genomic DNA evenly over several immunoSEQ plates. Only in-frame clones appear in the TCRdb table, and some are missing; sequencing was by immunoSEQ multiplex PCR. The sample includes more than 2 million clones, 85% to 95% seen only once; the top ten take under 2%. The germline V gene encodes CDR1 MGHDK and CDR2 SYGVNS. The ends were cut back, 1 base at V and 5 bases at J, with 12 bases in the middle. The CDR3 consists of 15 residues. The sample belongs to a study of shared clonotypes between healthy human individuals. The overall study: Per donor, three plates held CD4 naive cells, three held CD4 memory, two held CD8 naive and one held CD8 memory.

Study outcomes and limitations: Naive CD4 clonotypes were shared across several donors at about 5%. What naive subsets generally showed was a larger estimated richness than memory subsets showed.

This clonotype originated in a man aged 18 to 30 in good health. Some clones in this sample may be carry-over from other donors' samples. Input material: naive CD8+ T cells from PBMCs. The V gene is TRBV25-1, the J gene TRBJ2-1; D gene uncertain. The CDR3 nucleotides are TGTGCCAGCAGTGAATGGTTAGGGCCGAACAATGAGCAGTTCTTC. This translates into CASSEWLGPNNEQFF.